This entry concerns a single TCR beta chain. Its antigen is not known. Losses at the gene ends were 6 bases for V and 1 base for J; bases not matched to a gene: 5. The CDR3 sequence is 14 residues long. CDR1 is MNHEY, CDR2 SMNVEV, per germline (reference sequence). 5'RACE primed at constant segments yielded TCR alpha and TCR beta cDNA libraries bearing sample barcodes and UMIs. A single record per CDR3 protein comes from TCRdb applying MiXCR to the 5' RACE reads. The sample gives over 150,000 distinct CDR3 sequences, around 13% of which show up once; 2.5% to 3.5% is in the top ten. This sample is drawn from a study of T-cell memory formation after mild COVID-19. About the research overall: TCR clusters were mostly donor specific. Study results and limitations: Clones that contracted from day 15 to 85 were balanced CD4/CD8, while later expanders leaned CD4+.

The clonotype was recovered from a man aged 18 to 30 who had mild COVID-19 (a few samples of this study predate the infection). Cell type and time point are not known. The V call is TRBV27, the J call TRBJ2-7; TRBD1 matches 8 bases. Sequenced material: PBMCs or a T cell subset sorted from them (not recorded which). The CDR3 bases are TGTGCCAGCAGGCCATGGGACAGGTCCTACGAGCAGTACGTC. Its protein is CASRPWDRSYEQYV.